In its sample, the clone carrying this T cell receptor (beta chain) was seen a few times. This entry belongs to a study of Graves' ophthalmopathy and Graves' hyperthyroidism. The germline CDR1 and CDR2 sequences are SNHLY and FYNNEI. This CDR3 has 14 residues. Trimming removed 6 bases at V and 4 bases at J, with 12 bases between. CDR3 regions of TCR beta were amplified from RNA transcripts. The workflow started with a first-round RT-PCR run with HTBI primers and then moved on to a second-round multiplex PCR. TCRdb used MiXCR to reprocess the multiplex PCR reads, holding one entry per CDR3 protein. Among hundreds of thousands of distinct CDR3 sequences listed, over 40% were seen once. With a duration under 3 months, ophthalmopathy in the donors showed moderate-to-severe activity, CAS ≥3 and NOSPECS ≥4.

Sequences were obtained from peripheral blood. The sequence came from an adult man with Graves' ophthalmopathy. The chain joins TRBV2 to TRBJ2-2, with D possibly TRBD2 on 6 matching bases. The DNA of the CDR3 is TGTGCCAGCAGCCCGGGACTCGTCACCGGGGAGCTGTTTTTT. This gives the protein CASSPGLVTGELFF.